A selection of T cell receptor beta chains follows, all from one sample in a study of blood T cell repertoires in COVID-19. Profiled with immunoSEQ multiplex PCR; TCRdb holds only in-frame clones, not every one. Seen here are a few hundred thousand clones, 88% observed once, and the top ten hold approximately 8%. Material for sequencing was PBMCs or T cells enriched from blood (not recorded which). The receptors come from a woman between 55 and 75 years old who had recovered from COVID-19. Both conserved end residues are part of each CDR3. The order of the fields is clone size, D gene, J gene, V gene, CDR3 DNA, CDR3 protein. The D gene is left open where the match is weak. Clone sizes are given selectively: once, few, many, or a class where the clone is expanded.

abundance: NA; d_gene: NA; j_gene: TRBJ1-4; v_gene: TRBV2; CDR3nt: TGTGCCAGCTGCGGGGATACCTCAACTAATGAAAAACTGTTTTTT; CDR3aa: CASCGDTSTNEKLFF
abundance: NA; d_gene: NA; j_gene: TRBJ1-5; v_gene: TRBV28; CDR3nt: TGTGCCAGCAGTTTAGTGAAGGGACTAAATCAGCCCCAGCATTTT; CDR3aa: CASSLVKGLNQPQHF
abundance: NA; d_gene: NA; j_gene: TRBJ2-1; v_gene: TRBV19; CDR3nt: TGTGCCAGTAGTCCCAGGGGCCATGAGCAGTTCTTC; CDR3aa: CASSPRGHEQFF
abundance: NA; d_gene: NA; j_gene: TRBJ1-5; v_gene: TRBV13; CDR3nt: TGTGCCAGCAGCTTAGCGGGAGTAGGTCAGCCCCAGCATTTT; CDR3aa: CASSLAGVGQPQHF
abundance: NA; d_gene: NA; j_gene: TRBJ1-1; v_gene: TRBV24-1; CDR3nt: TGTGCCACCAGTGGCCCAGTGAACACTGAAGCTTTCTTT; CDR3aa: CATSGPVNTEAFF
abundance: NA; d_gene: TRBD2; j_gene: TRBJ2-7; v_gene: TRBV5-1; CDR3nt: TGCGCCAGCAGCTTTAGCGGGTGGGCCTACGAGCAGTACTTC; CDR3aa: CASSFSGWAYEQYF
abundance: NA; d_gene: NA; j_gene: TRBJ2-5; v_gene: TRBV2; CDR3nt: TGTGCCAGCAGTTCCCAGGGACAAGAGACCCAGTACTTC; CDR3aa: CASSSQGQETQYF
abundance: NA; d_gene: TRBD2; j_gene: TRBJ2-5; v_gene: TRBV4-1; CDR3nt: TGCGCCAGCAGCCAAGCAGGAAGCCTTCTAGCGGGGGGGCGGGAGACCCAGTACTTC; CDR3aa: CASSQAGSLLAGGRETQYF
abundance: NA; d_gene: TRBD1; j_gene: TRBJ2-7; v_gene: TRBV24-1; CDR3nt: TGTGCCACCAGTGGCGATGGGGGGACAGGCCTGCAGTACTTC; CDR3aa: CATSGDGGTGLQYF
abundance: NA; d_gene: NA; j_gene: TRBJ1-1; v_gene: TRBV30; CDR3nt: TGTGCCTGGAGTGGGCAGAACACTGAAGCTTTCTTT; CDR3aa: CAWSGQNTEAFF
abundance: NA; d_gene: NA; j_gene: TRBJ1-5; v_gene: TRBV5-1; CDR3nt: TGCGCCAGCAGCTTGGTACCGGGGCAGCCCCAGCATTTT; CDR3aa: CASSLVPGQPQHF
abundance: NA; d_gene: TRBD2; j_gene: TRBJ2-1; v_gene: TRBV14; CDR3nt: TGTGCCAGCAGCCAAGAACTAGCGCGCGGCAATGAGCAGTTCTTC; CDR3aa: CASSQELARGNEQFF
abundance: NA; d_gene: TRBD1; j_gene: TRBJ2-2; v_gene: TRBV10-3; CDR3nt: TGTGCCATAAAGATCCAGGGGGCGGCCGGGGAGCTGTTTTTT; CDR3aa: CAIKIQGAAGELFF
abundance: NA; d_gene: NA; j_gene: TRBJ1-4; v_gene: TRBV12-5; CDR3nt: TGTGCTAGTGGTTTGGTACTGGCGGCTTATAATGAAAAACTGTTTTTT; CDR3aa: CASGLVLAAYNEKLFF
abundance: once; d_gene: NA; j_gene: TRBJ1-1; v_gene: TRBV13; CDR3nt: TGTGCCAGCAGCTCCCGATCCCCTTCGTTGGTTCAGGACACTGAAGCTTTCTTT; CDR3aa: CASSSRSPSLVQDTEAFF
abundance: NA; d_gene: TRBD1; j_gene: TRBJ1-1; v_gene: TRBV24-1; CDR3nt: TGTGCCACCAGTGATAGTAGGGGGCAGGGTGAAGCTTTCTTT; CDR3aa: CATSDSRGQGEAFF
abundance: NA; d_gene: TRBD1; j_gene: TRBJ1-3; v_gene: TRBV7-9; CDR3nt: TGTGCCAGCAGCTTAGGACAGGGACTCGGTACTGGAAACACCATATATTTT; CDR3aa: CASSLGQGLGTGNTIYF
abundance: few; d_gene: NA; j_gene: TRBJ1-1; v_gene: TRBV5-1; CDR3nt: TGCGCCAGCAGTCGTCAGGGCGGAGAGACTGAAGCTTTCTTT; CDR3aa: CASSRQGGETEAFF
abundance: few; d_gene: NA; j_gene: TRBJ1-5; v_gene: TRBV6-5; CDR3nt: TGTGCCAGCAGTTACGGGCCCTTTTATAGCAATCAGCCCCAGCATTTT; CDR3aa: CASSYGPFYSNQPQHF
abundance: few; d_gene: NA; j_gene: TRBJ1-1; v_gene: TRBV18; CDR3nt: TGTGCCAGCTCACCAACGGGAAACACTGAAGCTTTCTTT; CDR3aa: CASSPTGNTEAFF
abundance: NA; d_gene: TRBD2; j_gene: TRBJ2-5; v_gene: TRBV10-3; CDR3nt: TGTGCCATCAGTGGCGGGGGGCAGTGGGAGACCCAGTACTTC; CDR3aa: CAISGGGQWETQYF
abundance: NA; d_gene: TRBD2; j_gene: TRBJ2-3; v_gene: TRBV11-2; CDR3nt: TGTGCCAGCAGCCAATATGGACTAGCGGGGACTAGCACAGATACGCAGTATTTT; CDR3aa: CASSQYGLAGTSTDTQYF
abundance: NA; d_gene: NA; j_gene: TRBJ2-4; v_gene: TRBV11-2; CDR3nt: TGTGCCAGCAGCTTAATATTGTTGAAAAACATTCAGTACTTC; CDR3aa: CASSLILLKNIQYF
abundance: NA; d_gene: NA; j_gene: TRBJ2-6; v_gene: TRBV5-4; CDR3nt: TGTGCCAGCAGCTTTGCGGGACCCGGGGCCAACGTCCTGACTTTC; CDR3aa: CASSFAGPGANVLTF
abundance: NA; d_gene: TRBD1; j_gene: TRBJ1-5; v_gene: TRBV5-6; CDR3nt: TGTGCCAGCAGCTTGACAGGGGGCAATCAGCCCCAGCATTTT; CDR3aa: CASSLTGGNQPQHF
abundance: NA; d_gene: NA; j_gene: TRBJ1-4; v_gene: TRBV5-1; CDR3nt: TGCGCCAGCAGCCACGCTGGGGCAGGATCTGAAAAACTGTTTTTT; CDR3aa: CASSHAGAGSEKLFF
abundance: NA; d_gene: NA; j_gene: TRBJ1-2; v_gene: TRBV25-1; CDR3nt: TGTGCCAGCTCAGATGCCCCCCATCTCAACTATGGCTACACCTTC; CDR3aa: CASSDAPHLNYGYTF
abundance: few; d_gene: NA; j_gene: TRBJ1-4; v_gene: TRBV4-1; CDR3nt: TGCGCCAGCAGTCCCAAACGCGGGAGAGGGGAAAAACTGTTTTTT; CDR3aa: CASSPKRGRGEKLFF
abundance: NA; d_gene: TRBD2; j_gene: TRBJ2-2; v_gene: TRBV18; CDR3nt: TGTGCCAGCTCCCGCCCGGGACTAGAGGCCGGGGAGCTGTTTTTT; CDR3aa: CASSRPGLEAGELFF
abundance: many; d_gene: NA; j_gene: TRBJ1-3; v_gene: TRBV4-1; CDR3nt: TGCGCCAGCAGCCAGCTGCGAGGAAACACCATATATTTT; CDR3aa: CASSQLRGNTIYF
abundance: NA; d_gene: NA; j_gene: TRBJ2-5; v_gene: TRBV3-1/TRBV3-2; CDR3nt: TGTGCCAGCAGCCGCAGGCAGGGGCGCCAAGAGACCCAGTACTTC; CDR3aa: CASSRRQGRQETQYF
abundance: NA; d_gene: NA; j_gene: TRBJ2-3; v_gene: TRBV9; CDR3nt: TGTGCCAGCAGCGCCCAGCTAGGGGCAGATACGCAGTATTTT; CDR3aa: CASSAQLGADTQYF
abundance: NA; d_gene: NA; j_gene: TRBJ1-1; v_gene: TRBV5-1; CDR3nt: TGCGCCAGCAGCCCGACATGGGGAGGGGTGGAGAACACTGAAGCTTTCTTT; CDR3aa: CASSPTWGGVENTEAFF
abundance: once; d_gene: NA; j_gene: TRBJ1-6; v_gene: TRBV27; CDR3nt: TGTGCCAGCAGTTTATCAAGGACGGGATCACCCCTCCACTTT; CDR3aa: CASSLSRTGSPLHF
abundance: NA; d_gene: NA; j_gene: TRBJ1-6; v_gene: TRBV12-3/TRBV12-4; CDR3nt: TGTGCCAGCAGTTCTCATAGGGGTTCACCCCTCCACTTT; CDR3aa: CASSSHRGSPLHF
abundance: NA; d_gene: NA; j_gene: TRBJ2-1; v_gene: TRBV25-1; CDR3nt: TGTGCCAGCGGGGGCTATAATGAGCAGTTCTTC; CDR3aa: CASGGYNEQFF
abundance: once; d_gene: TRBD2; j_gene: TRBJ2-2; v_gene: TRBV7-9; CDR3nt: TGTGCCAGCAGCCGCGGGGGCGGGGAGCTGTTTTTT; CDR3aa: CASSRGGGELFF
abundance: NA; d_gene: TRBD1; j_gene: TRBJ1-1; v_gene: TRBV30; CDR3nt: TGTGCCTGGACTTGGGACAGGGGTTACCCCCGGGAGACTGAAGCTTTCTTT; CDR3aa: CAWTWDRGYPRETEAFF
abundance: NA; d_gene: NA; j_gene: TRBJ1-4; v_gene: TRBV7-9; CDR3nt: TGTGCCAGCAGCTTAGGGGGTGCAGGGGCCTTCGGTGAAAAACTGTTTTTT; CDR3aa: CASSLGGAGAFGEKLFF
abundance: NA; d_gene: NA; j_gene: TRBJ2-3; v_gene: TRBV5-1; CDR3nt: TGCGCCAGCAGCTTGCCCGGACAGAGCACAGATACGCAGTATTTT; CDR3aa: CASSLPGQSTDTQYF
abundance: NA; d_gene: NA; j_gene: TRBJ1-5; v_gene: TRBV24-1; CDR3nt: TGTGCCACCAGTCCTGGGGGGGGGACCAATCAGCCCCAGCATTTT; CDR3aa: CATSPGGGTNQPQHF
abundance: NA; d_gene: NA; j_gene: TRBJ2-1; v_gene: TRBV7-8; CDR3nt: TGTGCCAGCAGCTTAAGGGGGGGCAATGAGCAGTTCTTC; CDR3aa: CASSLRGGNEQFF
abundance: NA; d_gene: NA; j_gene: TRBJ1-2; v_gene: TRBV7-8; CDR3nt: TGTGCCAGCAGCTTAGTATCGGGTGGATATGGCTACACCTTC; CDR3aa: CASSLVSGGYGYTF
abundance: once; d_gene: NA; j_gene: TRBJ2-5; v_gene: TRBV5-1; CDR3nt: TGCGCCAGCAGCTCCACGAGCAAATATTGGGCCCAAGAGACCCAGTACTTC; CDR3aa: CASSSTSKYWAQETQYF
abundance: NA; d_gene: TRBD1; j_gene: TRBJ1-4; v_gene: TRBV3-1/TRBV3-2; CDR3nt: TGTGCCAGCAGCCTCCTCGGGACAGGGGGCAGCGAAAAACTGTTTTTT; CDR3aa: CASSLLGTGGSEKLFF
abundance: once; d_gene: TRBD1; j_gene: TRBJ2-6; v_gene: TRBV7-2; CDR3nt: TGTGCCAGCAGCGAAAACAGGGGTGGGGCCAACGTCCTGACTTTC; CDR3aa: CASSENRGGANVLTF
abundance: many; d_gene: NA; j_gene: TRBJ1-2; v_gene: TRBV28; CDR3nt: TGTGCCAGCACCCCGGGGGTAATTTATGGCTACACCTTC; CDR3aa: CASTPGVIYGYTF
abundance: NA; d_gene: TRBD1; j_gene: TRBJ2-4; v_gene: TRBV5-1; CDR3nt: TGCGCCAGCAGCTTGACAGGGGCGACAGCCAAAAACATTCAGTACTTC; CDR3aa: CASSLTGATAKNIQYF
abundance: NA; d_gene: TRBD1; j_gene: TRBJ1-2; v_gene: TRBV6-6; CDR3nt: TGTGCCAGCAGTTCCGGACAGGGGGTGAAGTATGGCTACACCTTC; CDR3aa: CASSSGQGVKYGYTF
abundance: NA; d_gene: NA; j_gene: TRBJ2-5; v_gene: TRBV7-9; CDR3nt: TGTGCCAGCAGCTTACCTTTGGACAGAGAGACCCAGTACTTC; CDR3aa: CASSLPLDRETQYF
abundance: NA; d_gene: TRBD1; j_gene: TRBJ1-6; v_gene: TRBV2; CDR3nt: TGTGCCCTACGGGACAGGACTAATTCACCCCTCCACTTT; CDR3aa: CALRDRTNSPLHF
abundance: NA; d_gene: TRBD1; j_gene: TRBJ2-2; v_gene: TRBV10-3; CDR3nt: TGTGCCACCTTCACAGGGGGCGGGGAGCTGTTTTTT; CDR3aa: CATFTGGGELFF
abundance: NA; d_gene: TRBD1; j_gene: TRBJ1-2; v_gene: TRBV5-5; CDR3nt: TGTGCCAGCAGCCTAGGCCGGGACAGCAAGCCCTATGGCTACACCTTC; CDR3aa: CASSLGRDSKPYGYTF